The clone carrying this TCR beta chain was counted once. The antigen is not known. This sample stems from a study of T cells after yellow fever vaccination. Study-level background: Some fractions had low cell numbers, and these were prepared with SMART-Seq v4 Ultra Low Input.

Study-level findings and limits: Reappearance after the booster was observed for most primary-vaccination clones (more than 95% CD4, roughly 90% CD8). Highly abundant clonotypes carried over from the bulk population could end up in FACS-sorted repertoires as contaminants.

For TCR, cDNA came from 5'RACE template switching, which added a universal primer site and UMIs. TCRdb analysed the 5' RACE reads with MiXCR anew, one entry per CDR3 protein. The sample comprises more than 55,000 distinct CDR3 sequences, approximately 8% of which are singletons, and around 34% rests with the top ten. The V end was cut by 5 bases, the J end by 4 bases, with 3 bases between. The germline CDR1 and CDR2 sequences are KGHSH and LQKENI. The CDR3 extends over 12 amino acids. V gene TRBV18 combines with J gene TRBJ2-6, with D unclear. Sample: CD8+ T cells sorted from PBMCs, taken 15 days after the yellow fever booster vaccination. This TCR came from a man in his thirties or forties who received the YFV17D yellow fever vaccine. The CDR3 loop is CASSTGANVLTF. CDR3 nucleotides: TGTGCCAGCTCAACCGGGGCCAACGTCCTGACTTTC.